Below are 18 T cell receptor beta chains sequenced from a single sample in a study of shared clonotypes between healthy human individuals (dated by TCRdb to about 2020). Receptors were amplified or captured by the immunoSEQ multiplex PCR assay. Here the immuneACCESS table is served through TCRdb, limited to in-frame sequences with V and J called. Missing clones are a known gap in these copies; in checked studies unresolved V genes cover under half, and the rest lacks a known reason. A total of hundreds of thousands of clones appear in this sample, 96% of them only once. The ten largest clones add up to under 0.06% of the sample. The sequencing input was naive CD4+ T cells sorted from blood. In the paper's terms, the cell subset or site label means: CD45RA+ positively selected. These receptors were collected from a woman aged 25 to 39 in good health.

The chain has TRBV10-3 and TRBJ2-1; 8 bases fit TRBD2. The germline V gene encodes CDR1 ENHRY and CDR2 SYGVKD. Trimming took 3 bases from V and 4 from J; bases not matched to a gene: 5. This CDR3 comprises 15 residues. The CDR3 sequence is CAISDLAGGYNEQFF. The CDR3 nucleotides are TGTGCCATCAGTGACCTAGCGGGTGGGTACAATGAGCAGTTCTTC.

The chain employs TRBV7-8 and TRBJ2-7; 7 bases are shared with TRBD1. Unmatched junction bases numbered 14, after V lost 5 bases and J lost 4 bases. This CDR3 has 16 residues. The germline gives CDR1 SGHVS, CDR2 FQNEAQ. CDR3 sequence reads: CASSRGRGRGQYEQYF. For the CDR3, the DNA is TGTGCCAGCAGCCGCGGTAGGGGGCGAGGTCAGTACGAGCAGTACTTC.

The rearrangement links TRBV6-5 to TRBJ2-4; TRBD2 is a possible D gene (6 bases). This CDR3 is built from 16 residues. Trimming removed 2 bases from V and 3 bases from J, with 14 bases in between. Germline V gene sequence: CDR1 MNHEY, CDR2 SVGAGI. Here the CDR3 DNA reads TGTGCCAGCAGTTACGGGGCTAGCGCGGGCAAAAACATTCAGTACTTC. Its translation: CASSYGASAGKNIQYF.

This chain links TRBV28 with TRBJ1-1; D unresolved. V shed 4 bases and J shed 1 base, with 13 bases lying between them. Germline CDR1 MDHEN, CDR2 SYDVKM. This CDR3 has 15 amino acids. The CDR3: CASSSEEERNTEAFF. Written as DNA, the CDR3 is TGTGCCAGCAGTTCCGAAGAAGAGAGGAACACTGAAGCTTTCTTT. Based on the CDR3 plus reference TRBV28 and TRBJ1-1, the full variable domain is DVKVTQSSRYLVKRTGEKVFLECVQDMDHENMFWYRQDPGLGLRLIYFSYDVKMKEKGDIPEGYSVSREKKERFSLILESASTNQTSMYLCASSSEEERNTEAFFGQGTRLTVV.

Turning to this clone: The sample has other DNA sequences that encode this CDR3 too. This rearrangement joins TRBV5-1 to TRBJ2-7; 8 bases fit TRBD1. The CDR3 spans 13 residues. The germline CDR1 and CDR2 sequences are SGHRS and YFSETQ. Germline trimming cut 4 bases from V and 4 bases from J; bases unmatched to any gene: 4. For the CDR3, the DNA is TGCGCCAGCAGCCTGACAGGGGAATACGAGCAGTACTTC. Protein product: CASSLTGEYEQYF.

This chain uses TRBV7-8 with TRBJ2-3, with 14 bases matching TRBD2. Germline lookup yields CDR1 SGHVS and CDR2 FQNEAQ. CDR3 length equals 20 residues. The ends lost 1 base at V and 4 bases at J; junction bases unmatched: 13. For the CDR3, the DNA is TGTGCCAGCAGCTTAGAGTATTTAGGGACTAGCGGGAGTTTAGCAGATACGCAGTATTTT. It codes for CASSLEYLGTSGSLADTQYF.

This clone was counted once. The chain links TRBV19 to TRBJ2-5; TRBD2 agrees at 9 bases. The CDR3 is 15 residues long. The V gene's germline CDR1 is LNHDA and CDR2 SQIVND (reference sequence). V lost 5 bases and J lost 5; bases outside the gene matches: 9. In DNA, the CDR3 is TGTGCCAGTAGTCCGAGTAGCGGGAGTAGTGAGACCCAGTACTTC. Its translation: CASSPSSGSSETQYF.

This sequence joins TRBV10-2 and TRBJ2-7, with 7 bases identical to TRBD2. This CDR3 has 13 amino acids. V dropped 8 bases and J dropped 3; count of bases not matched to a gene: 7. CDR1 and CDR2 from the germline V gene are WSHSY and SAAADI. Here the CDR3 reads CASRLGGSYEQYF. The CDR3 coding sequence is TGCGCCAGCCGCCTGGGCGGGAGCTACGAGCAGTACTTC.

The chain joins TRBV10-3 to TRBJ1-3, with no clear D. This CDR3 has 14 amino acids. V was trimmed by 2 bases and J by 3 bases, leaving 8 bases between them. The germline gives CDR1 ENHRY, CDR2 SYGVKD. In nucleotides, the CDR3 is TGTGCCATCAGTGAGCCCCTAAATGGAAACACCATATATTTT. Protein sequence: CAISEPLNGNTIYF.

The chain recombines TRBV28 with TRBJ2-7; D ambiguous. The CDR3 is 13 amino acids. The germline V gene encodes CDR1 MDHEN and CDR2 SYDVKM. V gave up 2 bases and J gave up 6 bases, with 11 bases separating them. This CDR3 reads CASSLDIDREQYF. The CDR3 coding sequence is TGTGCCAGCAGTTTAGACATCGATCGCGAGCAGTACTTC.

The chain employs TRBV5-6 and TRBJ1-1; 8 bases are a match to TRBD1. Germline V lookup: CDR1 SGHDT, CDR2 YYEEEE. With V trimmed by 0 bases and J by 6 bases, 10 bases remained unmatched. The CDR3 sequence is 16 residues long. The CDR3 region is CASSLGQGRISSEAFF. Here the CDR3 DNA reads TGTGCCAGCAGCTTGGGACAGGGGCGCATTTCATCTGAAGCTTTCTTT.

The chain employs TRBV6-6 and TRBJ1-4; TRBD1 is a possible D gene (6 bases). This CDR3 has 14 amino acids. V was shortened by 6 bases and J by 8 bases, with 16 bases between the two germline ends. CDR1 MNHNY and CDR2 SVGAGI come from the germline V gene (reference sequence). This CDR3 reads CASSSPGDGEKLFF. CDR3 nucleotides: TGTGCCAGCAGCTCCCCAGGGGATGGAGAAAAACTGTTTTTT.

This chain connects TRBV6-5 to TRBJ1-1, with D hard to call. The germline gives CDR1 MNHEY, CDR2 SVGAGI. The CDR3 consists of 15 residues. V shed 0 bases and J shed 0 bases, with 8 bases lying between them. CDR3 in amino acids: CASSYSGTMNTEAFF. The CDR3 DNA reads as TGTGCCAGCAGTTACTCAGGCACTATGAACACTGAAGCTTTCTTT.

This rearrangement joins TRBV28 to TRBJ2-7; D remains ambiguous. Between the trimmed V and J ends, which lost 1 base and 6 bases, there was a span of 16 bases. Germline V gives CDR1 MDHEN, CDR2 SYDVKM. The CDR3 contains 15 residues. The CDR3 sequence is CASSLLVRVITEQYF. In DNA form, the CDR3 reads TGTGCCAGCAGTTTATTGGTCCGAGTGATTACCGAGCAGTACTTC.

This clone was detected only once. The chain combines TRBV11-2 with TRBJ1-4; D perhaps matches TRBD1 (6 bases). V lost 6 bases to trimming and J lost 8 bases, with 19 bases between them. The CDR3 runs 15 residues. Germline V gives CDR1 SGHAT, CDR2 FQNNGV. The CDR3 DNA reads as TGTGCCAGCAGACCGCAGGGCAGGGGAGGAGAAAAACTGTTTTTT. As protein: CASRPQGRGGEKLFF.

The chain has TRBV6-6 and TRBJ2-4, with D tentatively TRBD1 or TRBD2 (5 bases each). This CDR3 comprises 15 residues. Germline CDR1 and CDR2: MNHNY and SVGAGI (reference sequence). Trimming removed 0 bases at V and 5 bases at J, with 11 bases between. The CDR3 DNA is TGTGCCAGCAGTTACTCGCGGAGAGGGGAAAACATTCAGTACTTC. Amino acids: CASSYSRRGENIQYF.

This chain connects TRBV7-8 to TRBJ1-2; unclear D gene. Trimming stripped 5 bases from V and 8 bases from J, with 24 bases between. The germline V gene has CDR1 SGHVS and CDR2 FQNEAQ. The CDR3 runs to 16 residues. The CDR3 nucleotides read TGTGCCAGCAGCACCCAGAGGGAGATGAGAGGTGGAGGCTACACCTTC. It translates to CASSTQREMRGGGYTF.

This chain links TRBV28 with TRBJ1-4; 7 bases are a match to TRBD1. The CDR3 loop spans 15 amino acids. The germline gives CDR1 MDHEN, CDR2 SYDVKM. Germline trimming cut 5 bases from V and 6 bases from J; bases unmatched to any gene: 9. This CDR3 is CASSGLQGLDEKLFF. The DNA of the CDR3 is TGTGCCAGCAGTGGACTACAGGGGTTGGATGAAAAACTGTTTTTT.